This T cell receptor (beta chain) was recorded in a study of cytomegalovirus exposure and HLA in healthy donors. Germline lookup yields CDR1 SGHTA and CDR2 FQGNSA. The CDR3 runs 15 residues. V was clipped by 5 bases and J by 7 bases; unmatched bases: 7. PCR used 60 Vbeta primers and 13 Jbeta primers. Method: immunoSEQ multiplex PCR; TCRdb's copy keeps in-frame clones and lacks some. The sample shows 90,000 to 140,000 clones, 78% of them seen only once. A remark on this clone: Its target is unknown.

Overall study results and limits: Among TCR sequences, most were rare, though some public TCRs appeared in many donors. In presence/absence analyses, roughly uniform sequencing depth across donors was assumed. In a later analysis, HLA-associated beta chains showed higher expansion and lower generation probabilities than comparable chains.

The receptor's source is a man aged 25-45 years in good health and CMV-seronegative. What was sequenced was PBMCs. The rearrangement joins TRBV7-2 to TRBJ1-4; the match to TRBD1 covers 10 bases. In nucleotides, the CDR3 is TGTGCCAGCAGCCCCGGGACAGGGGCGGGTGAAAAACTGTTTTTT. Its translation is CASSPGTGAGEKLFF.